The 23 T cell receptor beta chains below were found in one sample sequenced in a study of T-cell reconstitution after alpha-beta-depleted transplantation in children. The TCRbeta library incorporated unique molecular identifiers. TCRdb recomputed calls from the PCR reads with MiXCR, one row per CDR3 protein. The sample has roughly 500,000 distinct CDR3 sequences; around a third are singletons. The sequences come from PBMCs from the stem cell graft donor, collected from the stem cell graft. The receptors shown here come from a human donor who donated a stem cell graft to a child with aplastic anemia.

This clonotype showed up just a few times. V gene TRBV7-2 combines with J gene TRBJ1-1; D may be TRBD1 (5 bases). The CDR3 has 13 residues. V gave up 5 bases and J gave up 4 bases, with 11 bases separating them. The germline V gene has CDR1 SGHTA and CDR2 FQGNSA. The CDR3 DNA reads TGTGCCAGCAGCGCCCCAGGGACCACTGAAGCTTTCTTT. Translating gives CASSAPGTTEAFF.

The gene calls are TRBV18 and TRBJ1-3; a possible D gene is TRBD1 (5 bases). The CDR3 runs to 14 residues. The V and J ends lost 2 bases and 2 bases respectively, with 7 bases between them. From germline, CDR1 is KGHSH and CDR2 LQKENI. In DNA form, the CDR3 reads TGTGCCAGCTCACCAAGCAGGGCTGGAAACACCATATATTTT. Translating it yields CASSPSRAGNTIYF.

This clonotype was seen more than once but under ten times. The chain uses TRBV12-3 or TRBV12-4 and TRBJ1-5; D is ambiguous. V lost 4 bases, J lost 4 bases, and 8 bases lay in between. The CDR3 covers 13 residues. CDR3: CASSWGINQPQHF. CDR3 sequence (DNA): TGTGCCAGCAGTTGGGGTATAAATCAGCCCCAGCATTTT.

This clonotype came up a few times. Here the CDR3 reads CSVDFSSYNEQFF. In DNA, the CDR3 is TGCAGCGTTGATTTCAGCTCCTACAATGAGCAGTTCTTC. The chain joins TRBV29-1 to TRBJ2-1; the D is unclear. The V end was cut by 3 bases, the J end by 0 bases, with 6 bases between. CDR1 SQVTM and CDR2 ANQGSEA come from the germline V gene. The length of the CDR3 is 13 residues.

The chain employs TRBV7-9 and TRBJ1-6; 11 bases are a match to TRBD1. CDR3 length equals 16 residues. Losses at the gene ends were 5 bases for V and 7 bases for J; bases not matched to a gene: 7. Germline V gene lookup returns CDR1 SEHNR and CDR2 FQNEAQ (reference sequence). The CDR3 loop is CASSTSDRGPNSPLHF. CDR3 nucleotide sequence: TGTGCCAGCAGCACGTCGGACAGGGGGCCGAATTCACCCCTCCACTTT.

In its sample, this clonotype was seen a few times. The chain has TRBV10-3 and TRBJ2-3; 11 bases align to TRBD2. CDR1 is ENHRY and CDR2 is SYGVKD in the germline V gene. Trimming cost V 7 bases and J 4 bases; bases outside gene matches: 4. This CDR3 spans 14 amino acids. In DNA form, the CDR3 reads TGTGCCATCAACTTAGCGGGAGGGCCAGATACGCAGTATTTT. Its translation: CAINLAGGPDTQYF.

This clonotype was seen a handful of times. This sequence joins TRBV20-1 and TRBJ2-5; 8 nucleotides match TRBD2. Trimming at V came to 6 bases and at J to 4 bases, leaving 10 bases not matched to a gene. Germline CDR1 is DFQATT and CDR2 is SNEGSKA (reference sequence). The CDR3 has 14 amino acids. The CDR3 reads CSAPLAGGRETQYF. CDR3 DNA: TGCAGTGCCCCCCTAGCGGGCGGTCGAGAGACCCAGTACTTC.

The chain couples TRBV7-2 to TRBJ1-5; D possibly corresponds to TRBD1 (6 bases). The germline gives CDR1 SGHTA, CDR2 FQGNSA. Trimming took off 6 bases at V and 6 bases at J, with 12 bases between the two ends. CDR3 length equals 13 residues. The CDR3 here is CASSFGGAQPQHF. The CDR3 nucleotides are TGTGCCAGCAGTTTTGGGGGGGCTCAGCCCCAGCATTTT.

Only one count was recorded for this clonotype. The CDR3 bases are TGTGCCAGTAGTATGAAAGATTATCAGCCCCAGCATTTT. Its translation: CASSMKDYQPQHF. The V gene is TRBV19, the J gene TRBJ1-5; D is unclear. With 3 bases removed from V and 5 bases from J, the gap between germline ends came to 8 bases. Germline V gives CDR1 LNHDA, CDR2 SQIVND (reference sequence). This CDR3 region has 13 residues.

This clonotype was seen only a few times. The chain joins TRBV6-1 to TRBJ1-6; 9 nucleotides agree with TRBD1. The CDR3 runs to 13 residues. CDR1 is MNHNS, CDR2 SASEGT, per germline. J was trimmed by 14 bases and V by 4 bases; bases with no gene match: 6. CDR3 residues: CASSVEGQGTLHF. The CDR3 DNA reads as TGTGCCAGCAGTGTGGAGGGACAGGGCACCCTCCACTTT.

This clonotype has a handful of counts. This chain joins TRBV7-2 and TRBJ2-3, with a weak D call TRBD2 (6 bases). Germline lookup yields CDR1 SGHTA and CDR2 FQGNSA. CDR3 length: 15 residues. The ends were cut back, 5 bases at V and 4 bases at J, with 16 bases in the middle. CDR3 sequence reads: CASSPAGSWADTQYF. DNA for the CDR3: TGTGCCAGCAGCCCCGCGGGGAGCTGGGCAGATACGCAGTATTTT.

The V and J genes are TRBV12-3 or TRBV12-4 and TRBJ1-1; D may be TRBD1 (5 bases). The CDR3 consists of 15 residues. V lost 3 bases, J lost 0 bases, and 11 bases lay in between. This CDR3 reads CASSLVQGMNTEAFF. The CDR3 DNA is TGTGCCAGCAGTTTGGTCCAGGGAATGAACACTGAAGCTTTCTTT.

The chain has TRBV19 and TRBJ1-5, with D uncertain. Germline values: CDR1 LNHDA, CDR2 SQIVND (reference sequence). The CDR3 contains 13 residues. V gave up 6 bases and J gave up 2 bases, with 8 bases separating them. CDR3 bases: TGTGCCAGTAGGTCAAACGGCAATCAGCCCCAGCATTTT. It codes for CASRSNGNQPQHF.

This chain uses TRBV7-9 with TRBJ2-5; D might be TRBD1 or TRBD2, each matching 6 bases. CDR3 length equals 16 residues. CDR1 and CDR2 from the germline V gene are SEHNR and FQNEAQ (reference sequence). V lost 2 bases and J lost 2, with 15 bases in between. CDR3 loop: CASSLKGGTPQETQYF. In nucleotides, the CDR3 is TGTGCCAGCAGCTTAAAGGGCGGGACACCACAAGAGACCCAGTACTTC.

The chain links TRBV7-2 to TRBJ1-5, with D hard to call. V was clipped by 0 bases and J by 7 bases, with 13 bases between them. Germline V lookup: CDR1 SGHTA, CDR2 FQGNSA. This CDR3 has 15 amino acids. Written as DNA, the CDR3 is TGTGCCAGCAGCTTAGCCCCCCGGTCGGAACAGCCCCAGCATTTT. Translating gives CASSLAPRSEQPQHF. Full variable domain (missing parts from reference TRBV7-2 and TRBJ1-5): GAGVSQSPSNKVTEKGKDVELRCDPISGHTALYWYRQSLGQGLEFLIYFQGNSAPDKSGLPSDRFSAERTGGSVSTLTIQRTQQEDSAVYLCASSLAPRSEQPQHFGDGTRLSIL.

This clonotype has just a few counts. The V call is TRBV4-2, the J call TRBJ2-1; D is possibly TRBD1 (5 bases). This CDR3 region has 13 residues. From germline, CDR1 is LGHNA and CDR2 YNFKEQ. The ends were cut back, 4 bases at V and 5 bases at J, with 9 bases in the middle. The chain's CDR3 is CASSLKQDNEQFF. The CDR3 DNA is TGTGCCAGCAGCCTTAAACAGGACAATGAGCAGTTCTTC.

V gene TRBV7-9 combines with J gene TRBJ2-7; 8 positions agree with TRBD1. The CDR3 sequence is 16 residues long. The J segment lost 4 bases and the V segment lost 5 bases, leaving 13 bases of the junction unmatched. Germline assignment: CDR1 SEHNR and CDR2 FQNEAQ (reference sequence). DNA of the CDR3: TGTGCCAGCAGCCACTGGGGCGCAGGGGGCGTGTACGAGCAGTACTTC. It encodes CASSHWGAGGVYEQYF.

The chain carries TRBV6-1 and TRBJ2-2; D gene uncertain. Germline-derived CDR1 and CDR2 are MNHNS and SASEGT. Between the trimmed V and J ends, which lost 9 bases and 2 bases, there was a span of 16 bases. The CDR3 contains 15 residues. DNA of the CDR3: TGTGCCAGTAGGAGATTGGAAGCTAACACCGGGGAGCTGTTTTTT. The encoded protein is CASRRLEANTGELFF.

The chain uses TRBV6-5 and TRBJ2-1, with 11 bases matching TRBD2. Looked up from germline, CDR1 is MNHEY and CDR2 is SVGAGI. This CDR3 region has 16 residues. V dropped 2 bases and J dropped 3; count of bases not matched to a gene: 3. This chain's CDR3 is CASSYATSGNYNEQFF. In nucleotides, the CDR3 is TGTGCCAGCAGTTACGCGACTAGCGGGAACTACAATGAGCAGTTCTTC.

This sequence joins TRBV11-2 and TRBJ2-7; 11 nucleotides agree with TRBD2. V lost 5 bases and J lost 0; bases outside the gene matches: 12. This CDR3 is 18 amino acids long. The germline CDR1 and CDR2 sequences are SGHAT and FQNNGV. DNA for the CDR3: TGTGCCAGCAGCCTTGTGGCTAGCGGGGGGATTAGCTCCTACGAGCAGTACTTC. It encodes CASSLVASGGISSYEQYF.

In this sample, this clonotype turned up a few times. The J gene is TRBJ2-5, the V gene TRBV4-2, with D possibly being TRBD2 (5 bases). In germline, CDR1 is LGHNA, CDR2 YNFKEQ. The CDR3 extends over 16 amino acids. V lost 3 bases to trimming and J lost 5 bases, with 19 bases between them. The CDR3 reads CASSHRFGSEAETQYF. The CDR3 DNA sequence: TGTGCCAGCAGCCATCGGTTTGGTAGCGAGGCGGAGACCCAGTACTTC.

Only a few counts were recorded for this clonotype. For the CDR3, the DNA is TGTGCCAGCAGTGAGACAGGGCCGAGGGAGCCCCAGCATTTT. Translating gives CASSETGPREPQHF. V is TRBV28 and J is TRBJ1-5; 7 bases match TRBD1. With 5 bases clipped from V and 8 bases from J, the junction kept 9 bases outside the gene matches. Germline V gene lookup returns CDR1 MDHEN and CDR2 SYDVKM. The CDR3 loop spans 14 amino acids. Looking up the rest from reference TRBV28 and TRBJ1-5 gives the full variable domain: DVKVTQSSRYLVKRTGEKVFLECVQDMDHENMFWYRQDPGLGLRLIYFSYDVKMKEKGDIPEGYSVSREKKERFSLILESASTNQTSMYLCASSETGPREPQHFGDGTRLSIL.

CDR3 sequence reads: CASSFAGRTEAFF. The CDR3 DNA is TGTGCCAGCAGTTTCGCAGGGAGAACTGAAGCTTTCTTT. The V call is TRBV12-3 or TRBV12-4, the J call TRBJ1-1; D is possibly TRBD1 (5 bases). The CDR3 is made up of 13 amino acids. V gave up 3 bases and J gave up 5 bases, with 10 bases separating them.